This T cell receptor beta chain originates from a study of blood T cell repertoires in COVID-19. Overall study: In each case, the material was cDNA or gDNA derived from T cells, B-cell-depleted T cells, or PBMCs.

The count of this clone is one. Original analysis: Amplification of reference gene primers provided the estimated nucleated cell counts. The repertoire was sequenced with immunoSEQ multiplex PCR; TCRdb's copy has only in-frame clones and lacks some. That table gives V, J and clone size, and the DNA gave D and trimming. This sample has approximately 140,000 clones, with more than 70% found just once. Trimming removed 5 bases from V and 3 bases from J; junction bases left unmatched: 9. The CDR3 totals 15 residues. The V gene's germline CDR1 is ENHRY and CDR2 SYGVKD. This clonotype was sampled from a man aged 55 to 70 with active or convalescent COVID-19. Material: peripheral blood. The gene calls are TRBV10-3 and TRBJ1-1, with 7 bases aligning to TRBD1. The CDR3 DNA follows: TGTGCCATCAGTAACAGGGGCCTCCTCGACACTGAAGCTTTCTTT. This gives the protein CAISNRGLLDTEAFF.